This TCR beta chain was recovered during a study of vaccination effects on CD4 cells after COVID-19. Findings and limits, study-wide: Healthy vaccinees' vaccine-induced clones included only 1 of 255 that recognized common cold coronaviruses.

The ViraFEST assay expanded antigen-specific CD4+ T cells with viral peptide pools before sequencing. CD4+ T cells were isolated after nine to ten days of culture. Of the BNT162b2 and mRNA-1273 vaccines, participants received two doses of one or the other. Generated by immunoSEQ multiplex PCR, the TCRdb table keeps only in-frame clones and is missing some. Seen here are some 30,000 clones, approximately 83% observed once, and the top ten hold more than 1.4%. This clone was observed once. What it binds is unknown. The source is a human donor who received a COVID-19 vaccine. Some clones in this sample may be carry-over from other donors' samples. The specimen comprised CD4+ T cells from PBMCs cultured with HCoV-NL63 spike peptides, sampled after COVID-19 vaccination.

The CDR3 DNA reads TGTGCCAGTAGACGGACCTCTGGAAACACCATATATTTT. This gives the protein CASRRTSGNTIYF. The chain joins TRBV19 to TRBJ1-3, with unresolved D. This CDR3 region has 13 residues. Germline loops: CDR1 LNHDA, CDR2 SQIVND (reference sequence). Trimming removed 6 bases at V and 0 bases at J, with 6 bases between.